The T cell receptor beta chain described here comes from a study of T cells after somatic rescue of genetic block. Data came from immunoSEQ multiplex PCR; TCRdb stores just in-frame clones and leaves some out. The sample includes tens of thousands of clones, 80% to 90% of them seen just once. The clonotype comes from a woman in her late teens or twenties. Sequenced material: peripheral blood mononuclear cells (PBMCs).

Written as DNA, the CDR3 is TGTGCCAGCAGTAACACCGGGACTCCCGGGGCGGATACGCAGTATTTT. This translates into CASSNTGTPGADTQYF. V is TRBV6-9 and J is TRBJ2-3; possibly TRBD2 for D (6 bases). This CDR3 has 16 residues. Germline CDR1 MNHGY, CDR2 SVAAGI. Between the trimmed V and J ends, which lost 5 bases and 6 bases, there was a span of 21 bases.